This T cell receptor beta chain emerged from a study of cytomegalovirus exposure and HLA in healthy donors. Turning to this clone: As yet, its antigen is unknown.

Study findings and constraints: Per a later analysis, roughly 17,000 TCR beta sequences showed association with HLA alleles at 0.05 false discovery rate.

The germline V gene encodes CDR1 MNHEY and CDR2 SMNVEV (reference sequence). CDR3 size: 14 residues. Trimming stripped 5 bases from V and 4 bases from J, with 11 bases between. PCR employed 60 Vbeta and 13 Jbeta primers. Here immunoSEQ multiplex PCR was the method, and the copy in TCRdb shows in-frame clones only, minus some. This sample has about 150,000 clones; 70% to 85% occur once, and the top ten carry 1.5% to 2%. Sequenced material: PBMCs. This TCR was recovered from a man aged 35-49 years in good health and CMV-seronegative. The chain combines TRBV27 with TRBJ1-4; D unresolved. The CDR3 here is CASSVGGGNEKLFF. CDR3 sequence (DNA): TGTGCCAGCAGTGTGGGCGGAGGTAATGAAAAACTGTTTTTT.